This TCR beta chain was found in a study of T cell repertoires in cytomegalovirus infection. Study at large: The public TCR beta signatures pointed to both CMV infection and matching HLA type.

TCRdb itself ran the reads through MiXCR, one entry per CDR3 protein. The sample shows 100,000 to 150,000 distinct CDR3 sequences, roughly 9% of them seen only once. This clonotype was counted many times. Its specificity is not known. Trimming removed 8 bases from V and 4 bases from J, with 8 bases in between. The germline V gene has CDR1 SGHDN and CDR2 FVKESK. The CDR3 length is 11 residues. Whole-study results and caveats: The study found HLA-C-restricted CMV-specific TCR beta clonotypes dominating the ex vivo response. Carriers of CMV plus the relevant HLA were identified by cumulative public TCR beta family frequency.

This receptor was identified in a human donor in good health (CMV status not recorded). Some clones in this sample may be carry-over from other donors' samples. Input material: PBMCs. V and J are TRBV14 and TRBJ2-5, with D unclear. The CDR3 region has the DNA TGTGCCAGCGCAGTGGGAGAGACCCAGTACTTC. Residues: CASAVGETQYF.